This T cell receptor beta chain was captured in a study of beta chain features in type 1 diabetes. V lost 7 bases to trimming and J lost 3 bases; unmatched junction nucleotides: 13. Per the germline V gene, CDR1 is SGHRS and CDR2 is YFSETQ. This CDR3 is 16 amino acids long. Every isolated RNA sample was fully reverse transcribed, so sequencing captured expressed TCRB transcripts. This table comes from immunoSEQ multiplex PCR, and its TCRdb copy is limited to in-frame clones, with some not included. The top ten clones hold about 1.2% of a sample with some 200,000 clones, roughly 11% of them seen once.

This sequence originates from a man between 18 and 35 years old in good health. The chain is built from TRBV5-1 and TRBJ2-5; 9 bases agree with TRBD2. The sample consisted of central memory CD4+ T cells from blood. CDR3 nucleotides: TGCGCCAGCGCACTCTTTCTGGCGGGAGGGGAAGAGACCCAGTACTTC. Protein: CASALFLAGGEETQYF. The entire variable domain, with the rest obtained from reference TRBV5-1 and TRBJ2-5, is as follows: KAGVTQTPRYLIKTRGQQVTLSCSPISGHRSVSWYQQTPGQGLQFLFEYFSETQRNKGNFPGRFSGRQFSNSRSEMNVSTLELGDSALYLCASALFLAGGEETQYFGPGTRLLVL.